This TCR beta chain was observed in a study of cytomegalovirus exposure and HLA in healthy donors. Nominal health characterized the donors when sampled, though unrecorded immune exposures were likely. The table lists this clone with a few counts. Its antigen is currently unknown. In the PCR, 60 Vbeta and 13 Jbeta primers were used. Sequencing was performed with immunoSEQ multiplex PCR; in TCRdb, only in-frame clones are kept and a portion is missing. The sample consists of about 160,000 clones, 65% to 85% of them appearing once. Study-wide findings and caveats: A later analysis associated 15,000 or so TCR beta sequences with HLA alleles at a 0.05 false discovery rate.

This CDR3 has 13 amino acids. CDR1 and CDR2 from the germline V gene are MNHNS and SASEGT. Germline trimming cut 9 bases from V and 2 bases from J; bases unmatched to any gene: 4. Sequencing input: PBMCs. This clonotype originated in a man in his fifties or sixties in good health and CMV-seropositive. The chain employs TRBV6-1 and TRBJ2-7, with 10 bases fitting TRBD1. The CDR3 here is CASGDRGPYEQYF. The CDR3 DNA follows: TGTGCCAGTGGGGACAGGGGACCCTACGAGCAGTACTTC.